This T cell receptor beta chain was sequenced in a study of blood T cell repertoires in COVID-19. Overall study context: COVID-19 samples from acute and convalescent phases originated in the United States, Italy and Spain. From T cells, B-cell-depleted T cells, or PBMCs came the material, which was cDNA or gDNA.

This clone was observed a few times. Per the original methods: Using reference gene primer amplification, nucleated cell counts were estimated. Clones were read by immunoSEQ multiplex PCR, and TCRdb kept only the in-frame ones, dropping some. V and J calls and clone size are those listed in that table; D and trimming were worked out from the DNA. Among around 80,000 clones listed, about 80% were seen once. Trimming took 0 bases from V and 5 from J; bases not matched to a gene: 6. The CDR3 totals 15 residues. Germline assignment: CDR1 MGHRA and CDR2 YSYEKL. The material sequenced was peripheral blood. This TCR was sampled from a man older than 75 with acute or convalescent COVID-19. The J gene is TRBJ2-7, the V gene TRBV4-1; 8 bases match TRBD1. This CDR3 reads CASSQEWPGGDEQYF. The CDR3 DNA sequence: TGCGCCAGCAGCCAAGAATGGCCAGGGGGCGACGAGCAGTACTTC.